Listed below are T cell receptor beta chains from one sample, sequenced in a study of radiotherapy plus CTLA-4 blockade in lung cancer. Generated by immunoSEQ multiplex PCR, the TCRdb table keeps only in-frame clones and is missing some. The sample shows tens of thousands of clones, approximately 66% of them seen only once. The material sequenced was peripheral blood, taken from a patient treated with radiotherapy plus ipilimumab. The receptors originated from a human donor with non-small cell lung cancer who had stable disease on radiotherapy plus ipilimumab. CDR3s leave out the opening cysteine and the closing phenylalanine or tryptophan. Each record gives: V gene, clone size, CDR3 protein. Only some rows state a clone size, as once, few, many or a class for expanded clones.

TRBV6-1 NA ASSSSGGYT
TRBV4-1 NA ASSQEPSGAGRYEQY
TRBV19 medium-sized ASSIGTSGMSDEQY
TRBV7-3 few ASSLRRNTEAF
TRBV4-3 NA ASSQEPPSGPLVRADTQY
TRBV30 NA AWSTLSGFPGELF
TRBV7-8 NA ASSRTITGGRTYEQY
TRBV15 NA ATSRASSLYNEQF
TRBV6-1 NA ASTREATSYNEQF
TRBV4-3 few ASSQGVANNEQF
TRBV5-6 NA ASSVTGLYGYT
TRBV19 NA ASSIARGTEAF
TRBV29-1 NA SVAEGTNEQF
TRBV5-6 NA ASSSTGLQPQH
TRBV7-6 NA ASSLPGRLPGNTIY
TRBV7-2 NA ASSLAYGAYNEQF
TRBV5-3 NA ARSFTHPSRDGVGYT
TRBV15 few ATSQDSPGRPARY
TRBV6-4 NA ASSDSPHPSSYEQY
TRBV6-4 few ASSLDLAREGSHEQY
TRBV6-5 once ASSYRGFSGNTIY
TRBV21-1 once ASSRKGQGTDTQY
TRBV27 NA ASSFVSGRSRETQY
TRBV6-5 NA ASTSRGRGGYEQY
TRBV5-1 NA ASSLFSASGGTDTQY
TRBV5-8 NA ASASRGKLF
TRBV29-1 NA SVEDTGRTYNEQF
TRBV10-1 few ASSVAGGPRTYNEQF
TRBV7-9 once ASSPIAYPSQETQY
TRBV7-3 once ASSASGLAVSTDTQY
TRBV19 few ASSATGGAGTEAF
TRBV7-3 NA ASRPGPGAVYNEQF